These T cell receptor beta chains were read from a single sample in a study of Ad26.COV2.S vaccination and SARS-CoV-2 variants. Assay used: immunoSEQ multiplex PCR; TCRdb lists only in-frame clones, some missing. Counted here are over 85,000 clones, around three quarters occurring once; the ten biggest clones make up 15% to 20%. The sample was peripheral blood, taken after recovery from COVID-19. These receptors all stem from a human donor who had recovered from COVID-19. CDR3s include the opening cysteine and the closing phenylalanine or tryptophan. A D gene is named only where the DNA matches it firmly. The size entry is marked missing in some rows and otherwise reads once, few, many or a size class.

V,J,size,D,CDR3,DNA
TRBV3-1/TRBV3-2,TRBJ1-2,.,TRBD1,CASSQVEGAANYGYTF,TGTGCCAGCAGCCAAGTTGAGGGGGCGGCGAACTATGGCTACACCTTC
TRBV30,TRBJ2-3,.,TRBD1,CAGQGLTDTQYF,TGTGCCGGACAGGGCCTCACAGATACGCAGTATTTT
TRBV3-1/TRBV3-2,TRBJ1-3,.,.,CASSQGTPGRANTIYF,TGTGCCAGCAGCCAAGGTACACCCGGGAGGGCAAACACCATATATTTT
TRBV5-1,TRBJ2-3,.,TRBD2,CASSLTSGGQYF,TGCGCCAGCAGCCTGACTAGCGGTGGGCAGTATTTT
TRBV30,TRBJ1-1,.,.,CAWRRQENTEAFF,TGTGCCTGGAGAAGACAGGAGAACACTGAAGCTTTCTTT
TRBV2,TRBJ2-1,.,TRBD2,CASSMGLNNEQFF,TGTGCCAGCAGTATGGGACTAAATAATGAGCAGTTCTTC
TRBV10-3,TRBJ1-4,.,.,CAISESGRAKKLFF,TGTGCCATCAGTGAGTCAGGCCGGGCGAAAAAACTGTTTTTT
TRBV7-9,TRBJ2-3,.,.,CATLYGATDTQYF,TGTGCCACCCTATATGGGGCCACAGATACGCAGTATTTT
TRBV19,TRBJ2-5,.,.,CASSAAGVRETQYF,TGTGCCAGTAGTGCAGCAGGGGTACGAGAGACCCAGTACTTC
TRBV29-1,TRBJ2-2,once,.,CSVTEGGELFF,TGCAGCGTCACAGAGGGGGGGGAGCTGTTTTTT
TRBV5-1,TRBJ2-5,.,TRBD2,CASRTTIAGGPGTQYF,TGCGCCAGCAGAACAACTATAGCGGGGGGGCCCGGGACCCAGTACTTC
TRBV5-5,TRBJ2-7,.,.,CASSFLQGGVGEQYF,TGTGCCAGCAGTTTCCTACAGGGAGGGGTTGGCGAGCAGTACTTC
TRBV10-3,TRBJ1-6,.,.,CAISDQGYSYNSPLHF,TGTGCCATCAGTGATCAGGGTTACTCCTATAATTCACCCCTCCACTTT
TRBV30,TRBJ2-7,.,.,CAWSVLGVDEQYF,TGTGCCTGGAGTGTACTCGGGGTGGACGAGCAGTACTTC
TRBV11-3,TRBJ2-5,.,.,CASSKGGGNQETQYF,TGTGCCAGCAGCAAAGGAGGGGGAAATCAAGAGACCCAGTACTTC
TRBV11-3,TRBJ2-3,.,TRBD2,CASSKTSGADTQYF,TGTGCCAGCAGTAAGACTAGCGGGGCAGATACGCAGTATTTT
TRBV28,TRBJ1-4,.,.,CASSGGLNEKLFF,TGTGCCAGCAGTGGGGGCCTTAATGAAAAACTGTTTTTT
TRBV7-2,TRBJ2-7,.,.,CASSLGLSYEQYF,TGTGCCAGCAGCTTAGGCCTCTCCTACGAGCAGTACTTC
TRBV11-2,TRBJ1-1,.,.,CASSLIGRGGGTEAFF,TGTGCCAGCAGCTTAATCGGTCGCGGAGGGGGCACTGAAGCTTTCTTT
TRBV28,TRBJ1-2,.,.,CASSQNLRVDGYTF,TGTGCCAGCAGTCAGAACCTCAGGGTGGATGGCTACACCTTC
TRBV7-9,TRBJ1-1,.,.,CASSLAVDTEAFF,TGTGCCAGCAGCTTAGCGGTAGACACTGAAGCTTTCTTT
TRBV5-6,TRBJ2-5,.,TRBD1,CASSFYRDRGLGETQYF,TGTGCCAGCAGCTTTTACCGGGACAGGGGGCTCGGGGAGACCCAGTACTTC
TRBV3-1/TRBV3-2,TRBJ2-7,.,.,CASSQGTTGEYEQYF,TGTGCCAGCAGCCAAGGTACGACAGGAGAATACGAGCAGTACTTC
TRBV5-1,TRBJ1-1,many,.,CASSLATNTEAFF,TGCGCCAGCAGCTTGGCGACCAACACTGAAGCTTTCTTT
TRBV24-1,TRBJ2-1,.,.,CATSDFWRVNEQFF,TGTGCCACCAGTGATTTTTGGAGGGTCAATGAGCAGTTCTTC
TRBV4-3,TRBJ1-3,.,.,CASSRLQGPPGNTIYF,TGCGCCAGCAGCCGACTTCAGGGGCCTCCTGGAAACACCATATATTTT
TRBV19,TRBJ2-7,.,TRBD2,CASSIASGGLYEQYF,TGTGCCAGTAGTATCGCTAGCGGGGGTCTTTACGAGCAGTACTTC
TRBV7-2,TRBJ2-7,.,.,CASSFYTTYEQYF,TGTGCCAGCAGCTTCTATACTACCTACGAGCAGTACTTC
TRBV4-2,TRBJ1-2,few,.,CASSPRRQGWAGYTF,TGTGCCAGCAGCCCCCGCCGTCAGGGGTGGGCTGGCTACACCTTC
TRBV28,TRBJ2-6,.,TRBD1,CASSPAQGAAGANVLTF,TGTGCCAGCAGTCCCGCACAGGGGGCGGCTGGGGCCAACGTCCTGACTTTC
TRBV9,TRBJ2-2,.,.,CASRMDPNTGELFF,TGTGCCAGCAGGATGGACCCGAACACCGGGGAGCTGTTTTTT
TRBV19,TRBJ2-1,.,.,CASSIPRGAGNEQFF,TGTGCCAGTAGTATCCCCCGGGGGGCGGGTAATGAGCAGTTCTTC
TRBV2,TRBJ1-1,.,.,CASSDPPATEAFF,TGTGCCAGCAGTGATCCCCCTGCCACTGAAGCTTTCTTT
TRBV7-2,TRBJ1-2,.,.,CASSFGQEGGYTF,TGTGCCAGCAGCTTCGGTCAGGAGGGTGGCTACACCTTC
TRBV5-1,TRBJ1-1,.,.,CASSLGRTEAFF,TGCGCCAGCAGCTTGGGCCGCACTGAAGCTTTCTTT
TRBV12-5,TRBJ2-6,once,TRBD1,CASGLGQGTGANVLTF,TGTGCTAGTGGTTTGGGACAGGGAACTGGGGCCAACGTCCTGACTTTC
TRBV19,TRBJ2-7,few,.,CASSRGYEQYF,TGTGCCAGTAGTAGAGGATACGAGCAGTACTTC
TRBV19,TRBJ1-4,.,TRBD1,CASKEDRFGGNEKLFF,TGTGCCAGTAAGGAGGACAGGTTTGGGGGAAACGAAAAACTGTTTTTT
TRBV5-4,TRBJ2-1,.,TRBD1,CASSDGTGGGYNEQFF,TGTGCCAGCAGCGATGGGACAGGGGGCGGTTACAATGAGCAGTTCTTC
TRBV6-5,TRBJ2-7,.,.,CASSPGTILEQYF,TGTGCCAGCAGTCCCGGGACGATACTCGAGCAGTACTTC
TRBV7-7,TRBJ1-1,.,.,CASSLVGRNTEAFF,TGTGCCAGCAGCTTAGTAGGTAGGAACACTGAAGCTTTCTTT
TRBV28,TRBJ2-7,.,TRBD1,CASVSTGQGAYEQYF,TGTGCCAGCGTCAGCACGGGACAGGGGGCTTACGAGCAGTACTTC
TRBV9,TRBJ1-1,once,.,CASSVRVGDEAFF,TGTGCCAGCAGCGTAAGGGTAGGGGATGAAGCTTTCTTT
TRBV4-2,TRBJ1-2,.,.,CASSARGTYSTPNYGYTF,TGTGCCAGCAGCGCAAGGGGGACTTACTCGACTCCTAACTATGGCTACACCTTC
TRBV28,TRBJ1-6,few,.,CASSLLLNDSPLHF,TGTGCCAGCAGTTTATTACTCAATGATTCACCCCTCCACTTT
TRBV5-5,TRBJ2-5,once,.,CASSRLRQETQYF,TGTGCCAGCAGCCGCTTGAGGCAAGAGACCCAGTACTTC
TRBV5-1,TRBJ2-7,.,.,CASSLDIEVYEQYF,TGCGCCAGCAGCTTGGACATAGAGGTCTACGAGCAGTACTTC
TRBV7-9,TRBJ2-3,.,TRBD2,CASSSITSGGAKDTQYF,TGTGCCAGCAGCTCTATCACTAGCGGGGGAGCAAAGGATACGCAGTATTTT
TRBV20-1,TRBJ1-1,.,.,CSASSLLNTEAFF,TGCAGTGCTAGTAGCTTACTGAACACTGAAGCTTTCTTT
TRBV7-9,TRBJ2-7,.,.,CASSLTSYEQYF,TGTGCCAGCAGCCTAACCTCCTACGAGCAGTACTTC
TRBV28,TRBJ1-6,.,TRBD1,CASAQLGQHLNSPLHF,TGTGCCAGCGCACAACTGGGACAGCACCTAAATTCACCCCTCCACTTT